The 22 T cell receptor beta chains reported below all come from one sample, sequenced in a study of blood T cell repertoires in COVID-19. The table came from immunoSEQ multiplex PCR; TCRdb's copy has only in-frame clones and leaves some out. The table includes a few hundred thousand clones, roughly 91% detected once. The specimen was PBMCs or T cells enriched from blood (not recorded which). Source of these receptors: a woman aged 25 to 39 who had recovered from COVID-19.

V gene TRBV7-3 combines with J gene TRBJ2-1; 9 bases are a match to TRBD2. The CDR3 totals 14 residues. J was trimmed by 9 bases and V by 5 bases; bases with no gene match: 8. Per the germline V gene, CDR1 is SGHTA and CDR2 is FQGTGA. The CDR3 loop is CASSHPGLASEQFF. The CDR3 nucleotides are TGTGCCAGCAGCCACCCGGGACTAGCTAGTGAGCAGTTCTTC.

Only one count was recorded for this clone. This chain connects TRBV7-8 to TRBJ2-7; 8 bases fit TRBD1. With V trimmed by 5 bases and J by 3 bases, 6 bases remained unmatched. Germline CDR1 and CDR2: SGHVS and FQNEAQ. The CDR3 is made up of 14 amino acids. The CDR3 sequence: CASSAGQDYYEQYF. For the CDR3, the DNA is TGTGCCAGCAGCGCGGGACAGGATTACTACGAGCAGTACTTC.

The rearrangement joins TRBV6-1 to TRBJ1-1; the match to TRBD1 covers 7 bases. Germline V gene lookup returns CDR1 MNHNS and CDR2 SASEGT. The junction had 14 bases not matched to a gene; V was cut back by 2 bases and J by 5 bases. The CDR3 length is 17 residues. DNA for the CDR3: TGTGCCAGCAGTGAATTCTTTGTAGGGGGCGCAAGAACTGAAGCTTTCTTT. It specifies CASSEFFVGGARTEAFF.

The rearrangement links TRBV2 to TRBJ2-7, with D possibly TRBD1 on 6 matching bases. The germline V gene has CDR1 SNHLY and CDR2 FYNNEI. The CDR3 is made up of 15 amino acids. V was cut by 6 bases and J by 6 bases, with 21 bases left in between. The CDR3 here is CASSPTSPGASEQYF. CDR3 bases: TGTGCCAGCAGCCCTACCTCCCCAGGGGCCAGCGAGCAGTACTTC.

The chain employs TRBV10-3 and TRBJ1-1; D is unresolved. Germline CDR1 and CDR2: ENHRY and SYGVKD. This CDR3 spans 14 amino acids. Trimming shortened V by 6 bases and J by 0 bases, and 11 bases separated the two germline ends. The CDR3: CAIRHPQMNTEAFF. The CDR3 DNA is TGTGCCATCAGACACCCCCAAATGAACACTGAAGCTTTCTTT.

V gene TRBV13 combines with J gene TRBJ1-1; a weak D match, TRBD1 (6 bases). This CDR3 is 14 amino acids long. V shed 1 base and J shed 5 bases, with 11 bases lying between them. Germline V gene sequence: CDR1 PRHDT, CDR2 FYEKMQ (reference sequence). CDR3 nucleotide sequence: TGTGCCAGCAGCTTAGACCAGAGGGGGACTGAAGCTTTCTTT. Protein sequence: CASSLDQRGTEAFF.

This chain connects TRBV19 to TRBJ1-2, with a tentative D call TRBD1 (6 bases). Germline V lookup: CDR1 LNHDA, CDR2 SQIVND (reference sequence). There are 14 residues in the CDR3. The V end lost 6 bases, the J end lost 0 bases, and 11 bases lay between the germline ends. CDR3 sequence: CASRDSQTNYGYTF. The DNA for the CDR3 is TGTGCCAGTAGGGACAGCCAAACTAACTATGGCTACACCTTC.

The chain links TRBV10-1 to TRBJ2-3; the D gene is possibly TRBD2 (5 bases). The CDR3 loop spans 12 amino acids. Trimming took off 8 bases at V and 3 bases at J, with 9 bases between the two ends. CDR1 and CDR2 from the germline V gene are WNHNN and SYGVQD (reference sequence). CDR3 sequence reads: CASQRRTDTQYF. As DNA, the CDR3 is TGCGCCAGCCAACGGAGGACAGATACGCAGTATTTT.

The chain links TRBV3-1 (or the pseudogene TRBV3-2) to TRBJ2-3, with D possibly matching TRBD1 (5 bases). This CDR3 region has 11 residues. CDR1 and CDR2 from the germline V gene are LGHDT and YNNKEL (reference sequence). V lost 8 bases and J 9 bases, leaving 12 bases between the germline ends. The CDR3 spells CASSRQKTQYF. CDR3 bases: TGTGCCAGCTCCAGACAGAAGACGCAGTATTTT.

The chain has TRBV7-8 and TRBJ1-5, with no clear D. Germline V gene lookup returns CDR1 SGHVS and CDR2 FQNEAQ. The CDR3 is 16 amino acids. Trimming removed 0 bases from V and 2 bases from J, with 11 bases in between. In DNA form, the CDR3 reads TGTGCCAGCAGCTTAGCCTTGGTGTCAGGCAATCAGCCCCAGCATTTT. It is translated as CASSLALVSGNQPQHF.

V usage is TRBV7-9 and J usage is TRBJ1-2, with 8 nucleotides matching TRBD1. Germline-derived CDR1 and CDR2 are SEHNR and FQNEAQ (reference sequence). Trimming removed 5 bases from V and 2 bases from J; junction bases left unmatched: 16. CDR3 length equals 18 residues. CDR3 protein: CASSLSRQGAFLNYGYTF. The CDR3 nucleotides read TGTGCCAGCAGCCTTTCCCGGCAGGGGGCTTTTCTGAACTATGGCTACACCTTC.

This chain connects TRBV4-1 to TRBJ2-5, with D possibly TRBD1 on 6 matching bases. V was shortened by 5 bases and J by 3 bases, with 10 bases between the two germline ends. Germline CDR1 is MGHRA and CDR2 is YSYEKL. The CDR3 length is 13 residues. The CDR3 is CASSLDSEETQYF. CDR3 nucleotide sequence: TGCGCCAGCAGCTTGGACAGCGAAGAGACCCAGTACTTC.

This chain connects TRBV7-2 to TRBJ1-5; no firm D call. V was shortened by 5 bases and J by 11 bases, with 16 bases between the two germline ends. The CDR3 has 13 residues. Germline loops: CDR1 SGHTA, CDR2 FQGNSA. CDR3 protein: CASSAGWAMAQHF. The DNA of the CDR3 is TGTGCCAGCAGCGCCGGATGGGCTATGGCCCAGCATTTT.

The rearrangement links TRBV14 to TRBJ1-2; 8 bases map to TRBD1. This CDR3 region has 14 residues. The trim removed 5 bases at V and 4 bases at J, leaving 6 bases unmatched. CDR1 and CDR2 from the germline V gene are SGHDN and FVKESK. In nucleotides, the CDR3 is TGTGCCAGCAGCTGGGACAGGTCTTTCTATGGCTACACCTTC. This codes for CASSWDRSFYGYTF.

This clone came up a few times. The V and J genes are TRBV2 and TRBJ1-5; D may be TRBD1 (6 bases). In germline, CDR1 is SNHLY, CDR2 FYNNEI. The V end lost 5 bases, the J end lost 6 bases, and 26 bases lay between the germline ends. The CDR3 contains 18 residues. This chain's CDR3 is CASSTRRLIEDSVQPQHF. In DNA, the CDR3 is TGTGCCAGCAGTACACGAAGACTCATAGAGGACAGTGTTCAGCCCCAGCATTTT.

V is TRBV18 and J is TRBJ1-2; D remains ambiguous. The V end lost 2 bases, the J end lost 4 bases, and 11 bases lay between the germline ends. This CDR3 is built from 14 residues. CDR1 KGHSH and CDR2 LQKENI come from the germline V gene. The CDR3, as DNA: TGTGCCAGCTCACCAGACTCGGAGGGCTATGGCTACACCTTC. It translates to CASSPDSEGYGYTF.

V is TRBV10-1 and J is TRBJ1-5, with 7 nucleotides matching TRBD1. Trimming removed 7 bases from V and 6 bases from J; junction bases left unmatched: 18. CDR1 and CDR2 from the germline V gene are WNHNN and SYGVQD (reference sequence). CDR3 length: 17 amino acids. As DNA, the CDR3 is TGCGCCAGCAACCACTCATCCCGGGACAGCAAAAGTCAGCCCCAGCATTTT. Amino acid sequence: CASNHSSRDSKSQPQHF.

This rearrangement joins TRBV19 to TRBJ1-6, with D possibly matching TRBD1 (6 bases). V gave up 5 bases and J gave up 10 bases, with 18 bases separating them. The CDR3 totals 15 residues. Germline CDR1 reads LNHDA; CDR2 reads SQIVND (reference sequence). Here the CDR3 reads CASSWTVGLRSPLHF. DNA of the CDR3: TGTGCCAGTAGTTGGACAGTGGGGTTACGGTCACCCCTCCACTTT.

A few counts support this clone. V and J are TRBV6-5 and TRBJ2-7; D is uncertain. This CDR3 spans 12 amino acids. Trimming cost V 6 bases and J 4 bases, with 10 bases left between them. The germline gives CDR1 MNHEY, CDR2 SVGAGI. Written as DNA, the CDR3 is TGTGCCAGCAGAAAGACGGGTTACGAGCAGTACTTC. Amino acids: CASRKTGYEQYF.

CDR3: CASSPQNTISGNTIYF. The CDR3 nucleotides are TGTGCCAGCTCACCACAGAACACCATTTCTGGAAACACCATATATTTT. J is TRBJ1-3 and V is TRBV18; the D is unclear. Trimming removed 1 base from V and 1 base from J, with 11 bases in between. Looked up from germline, CDR1 is KGHSH and CDR2 is LQKENI. The CDR3 is 16 amino acids.

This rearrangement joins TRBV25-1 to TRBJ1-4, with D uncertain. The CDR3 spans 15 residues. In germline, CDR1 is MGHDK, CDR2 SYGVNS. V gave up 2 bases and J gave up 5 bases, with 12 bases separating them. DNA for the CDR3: TGTGCCAGCAGTGAAGGAGGGTTTTCAAATGAAAAACTGTTTTTT. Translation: CASSEGGFSNEKLFF. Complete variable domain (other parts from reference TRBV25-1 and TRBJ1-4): EADIYQTPRYLVIGTGKKITLECSQTMGHDKMYWYQQDPGMELHLIHYSYGVNSTEKGDLSSESTVSRIRTEHFPLTLESARPSHTSQYLCASSEGGFSNEKLFFGSGTQLSVL.

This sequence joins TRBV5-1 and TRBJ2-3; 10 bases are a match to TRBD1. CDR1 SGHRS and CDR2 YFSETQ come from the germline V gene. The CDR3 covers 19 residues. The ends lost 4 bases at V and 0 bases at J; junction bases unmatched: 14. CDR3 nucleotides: TGCGCCAGCAGCCCCCGGGACAGGGGACTTTCAACTAGCACAGATACGCAGTATTTT. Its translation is CASSPRDRGLSTSTDTQYF.